This T cell receptor (beta chain) was sequenced for a study of CD8+ T cells in alopecia areata. Once RNA had been extracted, it was reverse transcribed into cDNA to act as the sequencing template. Method: immunoSEQ multiplex PCR; TCRdb's copy keeps in-frame clones and lacks some. The table includes fewer than 200,000 clones, approximately 59% detected once. V shed 7 bases and J 7 bases; nucleotides not matched to a gene: 7. The V gene's germline CDR1 is GTSNPN and CDR2 SVGIG (reference sequence). The CDR3 spans 12 residues. This receptor was identified in a human donor with alopecia areata. This sample comprised CD4+ T cells sorted from blood, obtained at week 0. The chain carries TRBV30 and TRBJ1-2; 9 bases align to TRBD1. The CDR3 sequence is CASGQGIVGYTF. For the CDR3, the DNA is TGTGCCTCTGGACAGGGGATTGTTGGCTACACCTTC.